Each of the 20 T cell receptor beta chains below was sequenced from the same sample in a study of Graves' ophthalmopathy and Graves' hyperthyroidism. Scientists amplified the TCR beta CDR3 regions from RNA transcripts. First-round RT-PCR used HTBI primers; second-round multiplex PCR followed. A single record per CDR3 protein comes from TCRdb applying MiXCR to the multiplex PCR reads. This repertoire shows some 350,000 distinct CDR3 sequences, about a sixth found once; its top ten account for 2.4%. Sequencing was performed on peripheral blood. These receptors were collected from an adult woman with stable Graves' hyperthyroidism.

This clonotype was detected ten times or more. The V and J genes are TRBV6-2 or TRBV6-3 and TRBJ2-2, with TRBD2 matching 12 bases. V shed 5 bases and J 15 bases; nucleotides not matched to a gene: 13. The length of the CDR3 is 15 residues. Germline loops: CDR1 MNHEY, CDR2 SVGEGT. In DNA, the CDR3 is TGTGCCAGCAGTGCGGGACTAGCGGGCTACCTCGGAGTGTTTTTT. Translated: CASSAGLAGYLGVFF.

The genes are TRBV6-5 and TRBJ1-2; TRBD1 matches 7 bases. The V and J ends lost 2 bases and 5 bases, in that order; junction bases with no gene match: 14. The CDR3 contains 17 residues. Germline V CDR1 and CDR2: MNHEY, SVGAGI. CDR3 DNA sequence: TGTGCCAGCAGTTACCTAGCCCGACAGGGAGGGGGTTATGGCTACACCTTC. Its protein is CASSYLARQGGGYGYTF.

The chain is built from TRBV7-8 and TRBJ2-7, with 9 bases matching TRBD1. Germline-derived CDR1 and CDR2 are SGHVS and FQNEAQ. V trimming: 5 bases; J trimming: 0 bases; junction bases outside the gene matches: 14. This CDR3 has 18 residues. CDR3 sequence (DNA): TGTGCCAGCAGCCCCGACCGACCCGGGACAGGGTTCTCCTACGAGCAGTACTTC. It specifies CASSPDRPGTGFSYEQYF. The full variable domain, rest sourced from reference TRBV7-8 and TRBJ2-7, is GAGVSQSPRYKVAKRGQDVALRCDPISGHVSLFWYQQALGQGPEFLTYFQNEAQLDKSGLPSDRFFAERPEGSVSTLKIQRTQQEDSAVYLCASSPDRPGTGFSYEQYFGPGTRLTVT.

This clonotype was seen ten or more times. The chain uses TRBV20-1 and TRBJ1-5; D uncertain. CDR1 DFQATT and CDR2 SNEGSKA come from the germline V gene (reference sequence). V lost 3 bases and J lost 0, with 24 bases in between. The CDR3 loop spans 19 amino acids. CDR3 sequence reads: CSARPPLGEQRYSNQPQHF. CDR3 nucleotides: TGCAGTGCTAGGCCCCCTTTGGGCGAGCAGAGATATAGCAATCAGCCCCAGCATTTT.

The chain employs TRBV11-1 and TRBJ2-7, with D uncertain. From germline, CDR1 is SGHAT and CDR2 FQDESV (reference sequence). V was trimmed by 5 bases and J by 1 base, leaving 15 bases between them. The CDR3 is 15 residues long. The CDR3 region has the DNA TGTGCCAGCAGCCCTACCACCTCCGGGTCCTACGAGCAGTACTTC. Amino acid sequence: CASSPTTSGSYEQYF.

Ten or more counts support this clonotype. The chain combines TRBV4-1 with TRBJ2-7; D not certain. In germline, CDR1 is MGHRA, CDR2 YSYEKL. Trimming took 4 bases from V and 4 from J, leaving 17 bases between them. CDR3 length equals 15 residues. The CDR3 bases are TGCGCCAGCAGCCGCGTATTGAACATGGGGTACGAGCAGTACTTC. It translates to CASSRVLNMGYEQYF.

This clonotype was detected many times. This sequence joins TRBV11-2 and TRBJ2-7; weak D call: TRBD2 (5 bases). The CDR3 contains 14 residues. In germline, CDR1 is SGHAT, CDR2 FQNNGV. Trimming took off 1 base at V and 4 bases at J, with 11 bases between the two ends. The CDR3 nucleotides are TGTGCCAGCAGCTTAGTAGTTGGGAGATACGAGCAGTACTTC. Translation gives CASSLVVGRYEQYF. Variable domain in full (rest from reference TRBV11-2 and TRBJ2-7): EAGVAQSPRYKIIEKRQSVAFWCNPISGHATLYWYQQILGQGPKLLIQFQNNGVVDDSQLPKDRFSAERLKGVDSTLKIQPAKLEDSAVYLCASSLVVGRYEQYFGPGTRLTVT.

CDR3 nucleotide sequence: TGTGCCAGCAGGGAGTACGAGAGCACTGAAGCTTTCTTT. This translates into CASREYESTEAFF. The rearrangement uses TRBV6-4 and TRBJ1-1, with unresolved D. This CDR3 contains 13 residues. Trimming cost V 6 bases and J 4 bases, with 12 bases left between them. Looked up from germline, CDR1 is MRHNA and CDR2 is SNTAGT.

The table lists this clonotype with many counts. The chain is built from TRBV20-1 and TRBJ1-1; no clear D. Trimming left V 0 bases short and J 1 base short, with 18 bases between. This CDR3 comprises 17 residues. CDR1 is DFQATT and CDR2 is SNEGSKA in the germline V gene (reference sequence). The CDR3 loop reads CSARDRASVSGNTEAFF. The CDR3, as DNA: TGCAGTGCTAGAGATAGGGCTTCTGTTTCGGGGAACACTGAAGCTTTCTTT.

With regard to this clonotype: The limits of the CDR3 on the DNA are not certain, so only TCRdb's listed CDR3 is given. The J gene is TRBJ2-7, the V gene TRBV12-3 or TRBV12-4; TRBD1, as called in the table, went unchecked against the DNA. 18 amino acids form the CDR3, both terminal residues included. CDR3: CASSSSGQGLADLYEQYF.

This clonotype has ten or more counts. J is TRBJ2-5 and V is TRBV12-3 or TRBV12-4, with D possibly being TRBD1 or TRBD2 (6 bases each). This CDR3 region has 15 residues. Between the trimmed V and J ends, which lost 3 bases and 2 bases, there was a span of 13 bases. This CDR3 reads CASSLAGGVQETQYF. The CDR3 DNA is TGTGCCAGCAGTTTGGCCGGGGGCGTACAAGAGACCCAGTACTTC.

This clonotype was recorded at least ten times. The chain has TRBV6-5 and TRBJ1-2; D is uncertain. The V and J ends lost 10 bases and 5 bases respectively, with 11 bases between them. The germline V gene has CDR1 MNHEY and CDR2 SVGAGI. The CDR3 has 11 amino acids. CDR3 region: CATRRDYGYTF. The CDR3 bases are TGTGCCACCAGAAGGGATTATGGCTACACCTTC.

This clonotype was found a few times. The J gene is TRBJ2-2, the V gene TRBV4-1; no firm D call. V lost 8 bases and J 4 bases, leaving 14 bases between the germline ends. CDR3 length equals 14 residues. The V gene's germline CDR1 is MGHRA and CDR2 YSYEKL. In DNA form, the CDR3 reads TGCGCCAGCTTCTATCGGTCGACCACCGGGGAGCTGTTTTTT. It is translated as CASFYRSTTGELFF.

In its sample, this clonotype was seen many times. The chain links TRBV12-5 to TRBJ2-3, with D uncertain. V lost 7 bases and J lost 4, with 12 bases in between. This CDR3 is 13 amino acids long. The germline CDR1 and CDR2 sequences are LGHNT and FRNRAP. CDR3 in amino acids: CASAGTGPDTQYF. CDR3 bases: TGTGCTAGTGCCGGCACCGGGCCAGATACGCAGTATTTT.

In this sample, this clonotype turned up many times. J is TRBJ1-5 and V is TRBV7-9; 7 nucleotides line up with TRBD1. Trimming at V came to 3 bases and at J to 6 bases, leaving 5 bases not matched to a gene. The germline CDR1 and CDR2 sequences are SEHNR and FQNEAQ (reference sequence). This CDR3 has 14 residues. Written as DNA, the CDR3 is TGTGCCAGCAGCTTGGCAGGGGGTCCTCAGCCCCAGCATTTT. This encodes CASSLAGGPQPQHF.

The genes are TRBV6-2 or TRBV6-3 and TRBJ1-2, with a possible D match to TRBD1 (6 bases). Trimming removed 5 bases at V and 4 bases at J, with 26 bases between. There are 18 residues in the CDR3. Germline values: CDR1 MNHEY, CDR2 SVGEGT. CDR3 DNA sequence: TGTGCCAGCAGTCCGACGATGTTACAACGTCTCAGGGGCTATGGCTACACCTTC. This translates into CASSPTMLQRLRGYGYTF.

There are many counts of this clonotype. This rearrangement joins TRBV11-2 to TRBJ2-7; 12 bases line up with TRBD2. Germline CDR1 and CDR2: SGHAT and FQNNGV. This CDR3 has 16 amino acids. Trimming at V came to 5 bases and at J to 7 bases, leaving 12 bases not matched to a gene. The chain's CDR3 is CASSRLLAGGPGEQYF. As DNA, the CDR3 is TGTGCCAGCAGCCGGCTCCTAGCGGGAGGGCCGGGAGAGCAGTACTTC.

This clonotype showed up many times. The J gene is TRBJ2-7, the V gene TRBV7-2; the match to TRBD2 covers 9 bases. J gave up 3 bases and V 3 bases, and 6 bases lay outside the gene matches. The germline V gene has CDR1 SGHTA and CDR2 FQGNSA. The CDR3 loop spans 15 amino acids. The CDR3 protein is CASSFFSGSGYEQYF. The CDR3 bases are TGTGCCAGCAGCTTTTTTAGCGGGAGTGGCTACGAGCAGTACTTC. The entire variable domain, with the rest obtained from reference TRBV7-2 and TRBJ2-7, is as follows: GAGVSQSPSNKVTEKGKDVELRCDPISGHTALYWYRQSLGQGLEFLIYFQGNSAPDKSGLPSDRFSAERTGGSVSTLTIQRTQQEDSAVYLCASSFFSGSGYEQYFGPGTRLTVT.

This clonotype appeared many times. The chain joins TRBV10-3 to TRBJ1-5; a possible D gene is TRBD1 (5 bases). V lost 0 bases to trimming and J lost 7 bases, with 7 bases between them. The CDR3 has 13 amino acids. Germline V gene data show CDR1 as ENHRY and CDR2 as SYGVKD. The CDR3 sequence is CAISESGVQPQHF. CDR3 bases: TGTGCCATCAGTGAGTCAGGGGTCCAGCCCCAGCATTTT.

This clonotype came up many times. The chain recombines TRBV13 with TRBJ2-7, with D uncertain. Germline lookup yields CDR1 PRHDT and CDR2 FYEKMQ (reference sequence). The CDR3 is made up of 13 amino acids. Trimming cost V 4 bases and J 3 bases, with 10 bases left between them. CDR3 sequence: CASSSTVDYEQYF. The CDR3, as DNA: TGTGCCAGCAGCTCGACGGTGGACTACGAGCAGTACTTC.